The present TCR beta chain was sequenced within a study of blood T cell repertoires in COVID-19. Overall study context: COVID-19 samples collected from the United States, Italy and Spain covered acute and convalescent phases.

Per the authors' pipeline: Amplification with reference gene primers provided the estimates of nucleated cell counts. Sequencing was performed with immunoSEQ multiplex PCR; in TCRdb, only in-frame clones are kept and a portion is missing. Clone size and the V and J calls come from that table; the DNA yielded D and trimming. The table shows more than 90,000 clones, with about 81% occurring only once. Germline CDR1 SQVTM, CDR2 ANQGSEA. The CDR3 is made up of 10 amino acids. V was pared by 3 bases and J by 8 bases, with 7 bases between. The sequence was collected from a man between 65 and 85 years old with acute or convalescent COVID-19. This chain uses TRBV29-1 with TRBJ1-2; the D is unclear. The specimen was peripheral blood. CDR3 loop: CSVEEGGYTF. CDR3 DNA: TGCAGCGTTGAGGAGGGAGGCTACACCTTC.